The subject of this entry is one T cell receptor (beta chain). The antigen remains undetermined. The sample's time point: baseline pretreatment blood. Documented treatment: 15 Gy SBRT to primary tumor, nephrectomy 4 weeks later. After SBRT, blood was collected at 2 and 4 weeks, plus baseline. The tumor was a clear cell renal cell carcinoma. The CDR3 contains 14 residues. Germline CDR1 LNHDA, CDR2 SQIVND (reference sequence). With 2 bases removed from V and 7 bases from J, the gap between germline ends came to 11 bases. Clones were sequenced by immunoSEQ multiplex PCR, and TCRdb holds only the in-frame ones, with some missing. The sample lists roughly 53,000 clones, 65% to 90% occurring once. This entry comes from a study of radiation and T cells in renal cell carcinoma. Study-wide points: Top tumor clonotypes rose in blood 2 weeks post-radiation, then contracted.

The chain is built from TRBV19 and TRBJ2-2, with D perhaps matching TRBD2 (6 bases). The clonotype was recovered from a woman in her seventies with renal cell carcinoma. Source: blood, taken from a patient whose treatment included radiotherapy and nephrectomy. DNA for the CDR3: TGTGCCAGTAGTATACGGGGGTACGTCGGGGAGCTGTTTTTT. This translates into CASSIRGYVGELFF.